This TCR beta chain originates from a study of T cell responses to AZD1222 COVID-19 vaccine (dated by TCRdb to the early 2020s). Background on the whole study: Because spike-specific TCR depth and breadth did not differ between the two schedules, AZD1222 recipients who got a second dose at roughly 4 weeks were pooled with those who got a second dose at roughly 12 weeks. Trial participants were enrolled by age into 18-55, 56-69 and 70-plus year subgroups, with approximately 150, 30 and 60 TCR-sequenced participants respectively. A total of just over 230 trial participants underwent TCR sequencing, of whom some 210 received two doses of AZD1222 and roughly 25 received two doses of the MenACWY control vaccine. The full study reports these points: Reportedly, close to half of the unique spike-specific TCRs recognized epitopes lying outside the regions that are mutated in the B.1.351 and B.1.1.7 variants. Conclusions about previously exposed vaccinees are limited because only a handful of AZD1222 recipients were SARS-CoV-2 seropositive at baseline. The vaccine-associated CD4 TCRs covered the entire spike protein, and the dominant responses fell in regions 160-218 and 743-854. Participants were mostly white British and included more females than males, and it was suggested by the authors that clonal diversity may have been underestimated. Spike-specific TCR breadth and depth rose significantly after two AZD1222 doses compared with day 0 and with MenACWY recipients. No day 14 peak-response samples were available, so repertoires were characterized only after the peak T cell response. The 56-69-year group was small, and its depth increase did not reach significance, likely because of low power.

Explained via the paper, the time point label denotes: baseline before first vaccination. Vaccinee samples were obtained from the UK trials COV001 and COV002, which included a single-blind randomized controlled phase 2/3 trial of AZD1222 (ChAdOx1 nCoV-19) in healthy adults. For TCRbeta chain sequencing, PBMC samples from trial participants were taken at day 0 and at day 28 after the second dose. The CDR3 runs 18 amino acids, cysteine and phenylalanine included. Only the CDR3 DNA is retained, 54 bases long and in frame from the first base. CDR1 and CDR2 (LGHNA, YSLEER) derive from the germline V gene. V is cut back by 4 bases and J by 8 bases, with 13 bases in the junction unmatched. The CDR3 regions of human TCRbeta chains were analyzed by immunosequencing. As for the original processing: TCRs in the repertoires were compared against a reference library of SARS-CoV-2-specific TCRs that had been generated with the MIRA antigen-specificity platform. Breadth meant the fraction of unique TCRs that were SARS-CoV-2-associated, whereas depth meant the fraction of total T cells that were SARS-CoV-2-associated. Using the MIRA data, each spike-specific TCR was mapped to the spike region that the TCR reacts to and placed in a CD4 or CD8 class. Log10-transformed breadth and depth values were compared by one-way ANOVA with Sidak's multiple comparisons tests. TCRdb re-hosts the immuneACCESS table, in-frame sequences only. Its copies lack some clones; in the studies checked, an unresolved V gene accounts for under half of them, and the cause for the rest is not known. V, J and clone size derive from that table, while D and trimming were established from the DNA sequence. This sample comprises about 120,000 clones, around 81% of them detected only once. Together, the top ten hold 4% to 5% of the sample.

In regard to this clone: Its antigen specificity is not known. Base qualities were left out, and no much larger clone turns up one base away.

Sequencing used peripheral blood, obtained on day 0 of AZD1222 vaccination. This TCR came from an adult in good health. This chain joins TRBV4-3 to TRBJ2-1, with 14 central nucleotides matching TRBD2. The sequenced DNA: TGCGCCAGCAGCCGGAGACTAGCGGGAGGGCCCTCTTTAGATGAGCAGTTCTTC. It is translated as CASSRRLAGGPSLDEQFF.